The 2 T cell receptor beta chains given below trace back to one sample, sequenced in a study of T cell responses to AZD1222 COVID-19 vaccine. TCRdb keeps only in-frame clones here, not all; method: immunoSEQ multiplex PCR. This repertoire shows about 100,000 clones, around nine tenths found once; its top ten account for more than 15%. This specimen was peripheral blood, taken on day 0 of AZD1222 vaccination. The receptors stem from an adult in good health.

CDR3 DNA sequence: TGTGCCAGCAGCCAGGGACGGTGGAACACTGAAGCTTTCTTT. Residues: CASSQGRWNTEAFF. The chain joins TRBV2 to TRBJ1-1, with D maybe TRBD1 (5 bases). CDR1 and CDR2 from the germline V gene are SNHLY and FYNNEI. V shed 6 bases and J shed 1 base, with 12 bases lying between them. The CDR3 extends over 14 amino acids. Supplemented by reference TRBV2 and TRBJ1-1, the full variable domain reads EPEVTQTPSHQVTQMGQEVILRCVPISNHLYFYWYRQILGQKVEFLVSFYNNEISEKSEIFDDQFSVERPDGSNFTLKIRSTKLEDSAMYFCASSQGRWNTEAFFGQGTRLTVV.

The chain recombines TRBV4-3 with TRBJ2-3; maybe TRBD2 (6 bases). Trimming cost V 2 bases and J 10 bases, with 13 bases left between them. Per the germline V gene, CDR1 is LGHNA and CDR2 is YSLEER. CDR3 size: 13 residues. In DNA, the CDR3 is TGCGCCAGCAGCCAACCGGGACTCCTACCGCAGTATTTT. It codes for CASSQPGLLPQYF.